This TCR beta chain was documented in a study of CXCR3-negative and CXCR3-positive naive CD8 T cells. Study overall: A total of 130 million to 150 million TRB reads was generated, with about 1.5 +/- 0.3 million per library. Study-wide results and limits: Both naive subsets, CXCR3-negative and CXCR3-positive, displayed similar TRBV-TRBJ usage, unlike memory cells.

Naive CD8+ T cells showed a CD45RO-CCR7+CD27+CD95- phenotype. In the case of this clonotype: What it binds is not known.

The authors prepared UMI-labeled TRB cDNA libraries by 5' RACE. TCRdb reworked the 5' RACE reads into one entry per CDR3 protein, no DNA. Its table lists approximately 66,000 distinct CDR3 sequences. The CDR3 is 14 residues long. CDR1 SGHRS and CDR2 YFSETQ come from the germline V gene. Specimen: naive CXCR3- CD8+ T cells from blood. Subset meaning: CD45RO-CCR7+CD27+CD95- naive CD8+ T cells lacking CXCR3 (TNR3-). V and J are TRBV5-1 and TRBJ1-1. This TCR came from a human donor in good health. Some clones in this sample may be carry-over from other donors' samples. The CDR3 sequence is CASSLGGEDTEAFF.